This is a list of T cell receptor beta chains from one sample in a study of blood T cells in healthy people across ages. A single record per CDR3 protein comes from TCRdb applying MiXCR to the 5' RACE reads. The sample shows around 870,000 distinct CDR3 sequences, more than 25% of them seen only once. Sequencing was carried out using blood. The source is a woman of 80 years or more in good health. CDR3s include the opening cysteine and the closing phenylalanine or tryptophan. Each record gives: V gene, J gene, CDR3 protein.

v_gene: TRBV11-2
j_gene: TRBJ1-2
CDR3aa: CASSLALEAGSSSGYTF

v_gene: TRBV7-2
j_gene: TRBJ1-5
CDR3aa: CASSLALGSNQPQHF

v_gene: TRBV15
j_gene: TRBJ2-1
CDR3aa: CATRGRDPSSYNEQFF

v_gene: TRBV9
j_gene: TRBJ2-5
CDR3aa: CASSLGTSRGNEQYF

v_gene: TRBV12-3/TRBV12-4
j_gene: TRBJ1-3
CDR3aa: CASTAGLDTIYF

v_gene: TRBV7-2
j_gene: TRBJ1-5
CDR3aa: CASSSDRVDQPQHF

v_gene: TRBV7-8
j_gene: TRBJ2-1
CDR3aa: CASSLGLLAGGLDEQFF

v_gene: TRBV12-3/TRBV12-4
j_gene: TRBJ2-2
CDR3aa: CASSSGLRANTGELFF

v_gene: TRBV6-2/TRBV6-3
j_gene: TRBJ2-3
CDR3aa: CASSYSLGSNGLAGTDTQYF

v_gene: TRBV7-9
j_gene: TRBJ2-3
CDR3aa: CASSPYRGRDTDTQYF

v_gene: TRBV20-1
j_gene: TRBJ2-5
CDR3aa: CSAFPIAGGALETQYF

v_gene: TRBV19
j_gene: TRBJ1-2
CDR3aa: CASMGTVAGYTF

v_gene: TRBV12-3/TRBV12-4
j_gene: TRBJ1-2
CDR3aa: CASRPRTGDYYGYTF

v_gene: TRBV5-4
j_gene: TRBJ2-7
CDR3aa: CASSTGGTGYEQYF

v_gene: TRBV27
j_gene: TRBJ1-2
CDR3aa: CASSLRQGFVGYTF

v_gene: TRBV6-5
j_gene: TRBJ1-2
CDR3aa: CASRPGQLAVDYGYTF

v_gene: TRBV12-3/TRBV12-4
j_gene: TRBJ1-1
CDR3aa: CASSFEGQAGNTEAFF

v_gene: TRBV7-9
j_gene: TRBJ2-5
CDR3aa: CASSPGTGGLGQYF

v_gene: TRBV6-5
j_gene: TRBJ2-1
CDR3aa: CASSAGITSPQFF

v_gene: TRBV6-6
j_gene: TRBJ2-7
CDR3aa: CASSPEGLGYEQYF

v_gene: TRBV20-1
j_gene: TRBJ1-1
CDR3aa: CSASRGGGRSEAFF

v_gene: TRBV4-3
j_gene: TRBJ2-6
CDR3aa: CASSSWGAGANVLTF

v_gene: TRBV7-2
j_gene: TRBJ1-1
CDR3aa: CASSSNTLRDGTEAFF

v_gene: TRBV6-5
j_gene: TRBJ2-7
CDR3aa: CASSTPGLSYEQYF

v_gene: TRBV20-1
j_gene: TRBJ2-5
CDR3aa: CSALRLAGAQETQYF

v_gene: TRBV12-3/TRBV12-4
j_gene: TRBJ2-1
CDR3aa: CASSLVIATFSYNEQFF

v_gene: TRBV24-1
j_gene: TRBJ2-5
CDR3aa: CATSVSGGAPETQYF

v_gene: TRBV6-2/TRBV6-3
j_gene: TRBJ2-7
CDR3aa: CASSKPGLSPYEQYF

v_gene: TRBV20-1
j_gene: TRBJ2-7
CDR3aa: CSARGGGSYEQYF

v_gene: TRBV18
j_gene: TRBJ2-5
CDR3aa: CASSPRLADQETQYF

v_gene: TRBV27
j_gene: TRBJ2-3
CDR3aa: CASSPMRDRGITDTQYF

v_gene: TRBV6-2/TRBV6-3
j_gene: TRBJ2-6
CDR3aa: CASRYSTGVGANVLTF

v_gene: TRBV6-5
j_gene: TRBJ1-1
CDR3aa: CASRRNRGSIGTFF

v_gene: TRBV7-2
j_gene: TRBJ1-5
CDR3aa: CASSLDPGQHHQPQHF